A single sample gave rise to the 32 T cell receptor beta chains below, sequenced in a study of blood T cells in healthy people across ages. The authors ran a second PCR of about 7 to 12 cycles using a sample-barcoded 5' primer and a J-beta primer mix. TCRdb re-called the 5' RACE reads with MiXCR, one entry per CDR3 protein. The repertoire holds around 1,800,000 distinct CDR3 sequences, with approximately 39% as singletons. Sequenced sample: blood. The receptors here all came from a human donor in good health.

The chain carries TRBV11-1 and TRBJ2-6; D is uncertain. Trimming shortened V by 8 bases and J by 0 bases, and 17 bases separated the two germline ends. Germline CDR1 SGHAT, CDR2 FQDESV (reference sequence). The CDR3 is 17 residues long. The CDR3 bases are TGTGCCAGCGGCCCCATCTCATGGAGCTCTGGGGCCAACGTCCTGACTTTC. Its protein product is CASGPISWSSGANVLTF.

This sequence joins TRBV20-1 and TRBJ2-1; the D call may be TRBD1 or TRBD2 (6 bases each). The ends were cut back, 6 bases at V and 5 bases at J, with 14 bases in the middle. This CDR3 comprises 13 residues. Germline V gene sequence: CDR1 DFQATT, CDR2 SNEGSKA (reference sequence). The CDR3, as DNA: TGCAGTGCCGGGTCGGGGGCCCACAATGAGCAGTTCTTC. Translated: CSAGSGAHNEQFF.

This chain connects TRBV4-3 to TRBJ2-4; 11 positions agree with TRBD2. The J call may not be correct, given that the DNA end is closer to TRBJ2-5. Per the germline V gene, CDR1 is LGHNA and CDR2 is YSLEER. The CDR3 contains 16 residues. The CDR3, as DNA: TGCGCCAGCAGCCCCTCAGGACTAGCGGGTCAAGAGACCCAGTACTTC. Its translation is CASSPSGLAGQETQYF.

The J gene is TRBJ1-4, the V gene TRBV7-3, with TRBD1 identical over 7 bases. This CDR3 has 15 residues. Germline trimming cut 6 bases from V and 7 bases from J; bases unmatched to any gene: 11. In germline, CDR1 is SGHTA, CDR2 FQGTGA. CDR3 sequence reads: CASSLQGLIGEKLFF. The CDR3 DNA reads TGTGCCAGCAGTCTACAGGGGCTTATAGGTGAAAAACTGTTTTTT. Variable domain in full (rest from reference TRBV7-3 and TRBJ1-4): GAGVSQTPSNKVTEKGKYVELRCDPISGHTALYWYRQSLGQGPEFLIYFQGTGAADDSGLPNDRFFAVRPEGSVSTLKIQRTERGDSAVYLCASSLQGLIGEKLFFGSGTQLSVL.

This clonotype was recorded a few times. The V gene is TRBV30, the J gene TRBJ1-4; TRBD1 matches 9 bases. The CDR3 runs to 14 residues. The V segment lost 1 base and the J segment 7 bases; nucleotides outside the gene matches: 4. The germline gives CDR1 GTSNPN, CDR2 SVGIG (reference sequence). This CDR3 reads CAWSGGQGLEKLFF. CDR3 nucleotide sequence: TGTGCCTGGAGTGGGGGACAGGGTCTTGAAAAACTGTTTTTT. The full variable domain, completed using reference TRBV30 and TRBJ1-4, is SQTIHQWPATLVQPVGSPLSLECTVEGTSNPNLYWYRQAAGRGLQLLFYSVGIGQISSEVPQNLSASRPQDRQFILSSKKLLLSDSGFYLCAWSGGQGLEKLFFGSGTQLSVL.

This clonotype was observed a handful of times. This chain links TRBV7-2 with TRBJ1-2; 7 positions match TRBD1. The CDR3 is 19 amino acids. V lost 0 bases, J lost 8 bases, and 21 bases stayed unmatched. Germline assignment: CDR1 SGHTA and CDR2 FQGNSA. This CDR3 is CASSLASTQGYLGGAGYTF. Here the CDR3 DNA reads TGTGCCAGCAGCTTAGCGTCAACTCAGGGGTATTTAGGGGGCGCGGGCTACACCTTC.

This clonotype showed up just once. J is TRBJ2-5 and V is TRBV27; D might be TRBD1 (6 bases). This CDR3 has 15 residues. Trimming took 3 bases from V and 5 from J, leaving 16 bases between them. Looked up from germline, CDR1 is MNHEY and CDR2 is SMNVEV (reference sequence). The CDR3 DNA reads TGTGCCAGCAGTTTCAACAGGGCTGGAGGCGAGACCCAGTACTTC. Residues: CASSFNRAGGETQYF.

The chain combines TRBV4-2 with TRBJ1-6; D remains unclear. CDR3 length: 12 residues. V dropped 3 bases and J dropped 5 bases, with 2 bases sitting between them. Germline values: CDR1 LGHNA, CDR2 YNFKEQ. CDR3 nucleotide sequence: TGTGCCAGCAGCCACAATAATTCACCCCTCCACTTT. Protein: CASSHNNSPLHF.

In DNA form, the CDR3 reads TGTGCCAGCAGCCCGGGGGGGCACAATCAGCCCCAGCATTTT. It translates to CASSPGGHNQPQHF. The chain employs TRBV7-2 and TRBJ1-5; TRBD1 might be the D (6 bases). Germline V CDR1 and CDR2: SGHTA, FQGNSA. CDR3 length: 14 residues. V shed 5 bases and J shed 3 bases, with 11 bases lying between them. Full variable domain (missing parts from reference TRBV7-2 and TRBJ1-5): GAGVSQSPSNKVTEKGKDVELRCDPISGHTALYWYRQSLGQGLEFLIYFQGNSAPDKSGLPSDRFSAERTGGSVSTLTIQRTQQEDSAVYLCASSPGGHNQPQHFGDGTRLSIL.

This chain links TRBV20-1 with TRBJ1-6; D may be TRBD1 (5 bases). This CDR3 is 14 amino acids long. Per germline, CDR1 DFQATT and CDR2 SNEGSKA (reference sequence). V was shortened by 3 bases and J by 4 bases, with 10 bases between the two germline ends. This CDR3 is CSASVGEYNSPLHF. Written as DNA, the CDR3 is TGCAGTGCTAGTGTAGGGGAATATAATTCACCCCTCCACTTT.

The chain joins TRBV10-3 to TRBJ2-3; 8 bases match TRBD2. Per the germline V gene, CDR1 is ENHRY and CDR2 is SYGVKD. The CDR3 totals 19 residues. V lost 2 bases, J lost 0 bases, and 13 bases stayed unmatched. Here the CDR3 reads CAISETRRGGNPSTDTQYF. The DNA for the CDR3 is TGTGCCATCAGTGAGACAAGACGCGGGGGGAATCCCAGCACAGATACGCAGTATTTT.

The rearrangement uses TRBV7-2 and TRBJ1-1, with D perhaps TRBD1 (5 bases). The CDR3 spans 15 residues. Deletions cut 1 base from V and 5 bases from J, with 14 bases between. Germline V CDR1 and CDR2: SGHTA, FQGNSA. The DNA of the CDR3 is TGTGCCAGCAGCTTAGGCGCAGGGAGGAGTACTGAAGCTTTCTTT. Protein product: CASSLGAGRSTEAFF.

The rearrangement uses TRBV4-2 and TRBJ2-5; D uncertain. The length of the CDR3 is 14 residues. Trimming stripped 3 bases from V and 5 bases from J, with 13 bases between. Germline assignment: CDR1 LGHNA and CDR2 YNFKEQ. CDR3 in DNA: TGTGCCAGCAGCCAGAAGTTAATCGGGGAGACCCAGTACTTC. Protein product: CASSQKLIGETQYF.

This clonotype showed up just a few times. The chain employs TRBV11-2 and TRBJ2-1, with 14 bases identical to TRBD2. CDR1 is SGHAT, CDR2 FQNNGV, per germline. V was clipped by 5 bases and J by 2 bases; unmatched bases: 8. This CDR3 has 18 residues. This chain's CDR3 is CASSPRTSGGTTYNEQFF. In DNA, the CDR3 is TGTGCCAGCAGCCCCCGGACTAGCGGGGGGACGACCTACAATGAGCAGTTCTTC.

This chain's CDR3 is CAIQSGDYGYTF. The CDR3 region has the DNA TGTGCCATCCAGTCAGGCGACTATGGCTACACCTTC. The J gene is TRBJ1-2, the V gene TRBV10-3, with no clear D. This CDR3 comprises 12 residues. Germline loops: CDR1 ENHRY, CDR2 SYGVKD. V was pared by 8 bases and J by 3 bases, with 10 bases between.

This clonotype was counted a few times. The chain uses TRBV12-3 or TRBV12-4 and TRBJ1-6; a weak D match, TRBD1 (5 bases). Trimming took 1 base from V and 10 from J, leaving 14 bases between them. The CDR3 loop spans 15 amino acids. CDR3 loop: CASSLEGQGESPLHF. The CDR3 coding sequence is TGTGCCAGCAGTTTAGAGGGGCAGGGCGAATCACCCCTCCACTTT.

The chain carries TRBV7-7 and TRBJ2-5, with D maybe TRBD1 (5 bases). V was pared by 5 bases and J by 7 bases, with 20 bases between. The CDR3 contains 15 residues. The germline V gene has CDR1 SSHAT and CDR2 FNYEAQ (reference sequence). CDR3 region: CASSPSRESKATQYF. The DNA of the CDR3 is TGTGCCAGCAGCCCCTCCAGGGAATCCAAGGCGACCCAGTACTTC. The full variable domain, in which reference TRBV7-7 and TRBJ2-5 provide the parts outside the CDR3, is GAGVSQSPRYKVTKRGQDVTLRCDPISSHATLYWYQQALGQGPEFLTYFNYEAQPDKSGLPSDRFSAERPEGSISTLTIQRTEQRDSAMYRCASSPSRESKATQYFGPGTRLLVL.

This chain uses TRBV12-3 or TRBV12-4 with TRBJ2-2, with 9 bases fitting TRBD1. This CDR3 comprises 14 residues. After removal of 6 bases from V and 5 bases from J, the junction contained 4 bases not matched to a gene. CDR3 sequence reads: CASSGTGWTGELFF. The CDR3 DNA reads TGTGCCAGCAGCGGGACAGGGTGGACCGGGGAGCTGTTTTTT.

This clonotype was detected only a few times. This chain joins TRBV20-1 and TRBJ1-2; TRBD1 matches 7 bases. With V trimmed by 1 base and J by 2 bases, 7 bases remained unmatched. The CDR3 covers 15 residues. CDR1 is DFQATT, CDR2 SNEGSKA, per germline (reference sequence). The CDR3 region has the DNA TGCAGTGCTAGAGGTGGGACAGCTTCAAACTATGGCTACACCTTC. Translation gives CSARGGTASNYGYTF.

The V and J genes are TRBV20-1 and TRBJ2-7, with D tentatively TRBD1 (6 bases). Germline V lookup: CDR1 DFQATT, CDR2 SNEGSKA (reference sequence). V was trimmed by 6 bases and J by 0 bases, leaving 24 bases between them. This CDR3 is built from 17 residues. The CDR3 region has the DNA TGCAGTGCCCTGATACTAGAATGGGACACCGACTCCTACGAGCAGTACTTC. As protein: CSALILEWDTDSYEQYF.

This rearrangement joins TRBV5-1 to TRBJ2-3; D may be TRBD1 or TRBD2 (5 bases each). Deletions cut 0 bases from V and 7 bases from J, with 12 bases between. This CDR3 is built from 14 residues. Germline loops: CDR1 SGHRS, CDR2 YFSETQ. In DNA form, the CDR3 reads TGCGCCAGCAGCTTGGTTGGGGGTACGAATACGCAGTATTTT. Translation: CASSLVGGTNTQYF.

This clonotype was counted only a few times. This rearrangement joins TRBV10-3 to TRBJ2-7; the D gene is possibly TRBD1 (5 bases). Between the trimmed V and J ends, which lost 2 bases and 1 base, there was a span of 6 bases. Germline CDR1 is ENHRY and CDR2 is SYGVKD. This CDR3 has 13 residues. CDR3 loop: CAISEDSSYEQYF. The CDR3 coding sequence is TGTGCCATCAGTGAGGACAGTTCCTACGAGCAGTACTTC.

A remark on this clonotype: Its ends do not fully match the called genes, so a read error is possible. The CDR3 here is CVSSRIGGPYNEQFF. The CDR3 DNA is TGCGTCAGCAGCCGAATAGGAGGCCCCTACAATGAGCAGTTCTTC. The chain uses TRBV4-1 and TRBJ2-1, with D tentatively TRBD2 (5 bases). Germline V lookup: CDR1 MGHRA, CDR2 YSYEKL. The CDR3 loop spans 15 amino acids.

The rearrangement joins TRBV29-1 to TRBJ1-1, with D perhaps TRBD1 (5 bases). The germline gives CDR1 SQVTM, CDR2 ANQGSEA. The length of the CDR3 is 14 residues. Trimming cost V 1 base and J 4 bases, with 13 bases left between them. The chain's CDR3 is CSVEVGEGSTEAFF. The DNA of the CDR3 is TGCAGCGTTGAAGTAGGCGAGGGGAGCACTGAAGCTTTCTTT.

The chain is built from TRBV6-2 or TRBV6-3 and TRBJ2-5; a weak D match, TRBD1 (5 bases). Germline CDR1 is MNHEY and CDR2 is SVGEGT. Trimming removed 5 bases from V and 2 bases from J, with 18 bases in between. This CDR3 is built from 16 residues. CDR3 in DNA: TGTGCCAGCAGTGACCTCTGGCAGGGCGTGCAAGAGACCCAGTACTTC. It yields the protein CASSDLWQGVQETQYF.

A few counts support this clonotype. The V gene is TRBV5-1, the J gene TRBJ2-3; D is undetermined. V shed 4 bases and J shed 3 bases, with 15 bases lying between them. This CDR3 spans 15 amino acids. Per the germline V gene, CDR1 is SGHRS and CDR2 is YFSETQ. In DNA, the CDR3 is TGCGCCAGCAGCCCGGTTGCGGTATTTACAGATACGCAGTATTTT. Protein sequence: CASSPVAVFTDTQYF.

The V call is TRBV20-1, the J call TRBJ2-5; D is perhaps TRBD2 (6 bases). This CDR3 region has 18 residues. Germline CDR1 is DFQATT and CDR2 is SNEGSKA (reference sequence). V was cut by 1 base and J by 2 bases, with 23 bases left in between. CDR3 coding DNA: TGCAGTGCTAGAGTTATTCGCCCGGAGGACTATTTACAAGAGACCCAGTACTTC. As protein: CSARVIRPEDYLQETQYF.

This clonotype was seen many times. This rearrangement joins TRBV7-9 to TRBJ2-1; D perhaps matches TRBD1 (6 bases). With 5 bases removed from V and 5 bases from J, the gap between germline ends came to 16 bases. CDR3 length: 15 amino acids. Germline-derived CDR1 and CDR2 are SEHNR and FQNEAQ (reference sequence). In nucleotides, the CDR3 is TGTGCCAGCAGCCCGAATCGGGACACCAACAATGAGCAGTTCTTC. It yields the protein CASSPNRDTNNEQFF.

The chain employs TRBV4-2 and TRBJ2-1; 9 bases match TRBD1. Trimming removed 0 bases from V and 4 bases from J; junction bases left unmatched: 4. The CDR3 runs 16 residues. Germline CDR1 and CDR2: LGHNA and YNFKEQ. DNA for the CDR3: TGTGCCAGCAGCCAAGATATCGGGACAGGGTACAATGAGCAGTTCTTC. Its translation is CASSQDIGTGYNEQFF.

The CDR3 region is CASSQDLNPRQETQYF. In DNA form, the CDR3 reads TGCGCCAGCAGCCAAGATCTGAACCCCCGGCAAGAGACCCAGTACTTC. This chain joins TRBV4-3 and TRBJ2-5, with D unclear. Trimming pared 0 bases from V and 2 bases from J, leaving 13 bases between. Germline CDR1 and CDR2: LGHNA and YSLEER. The CDR3 has 16 residues.

The chain has TRBV28 and TRBJ2-6, with 7 nucleotides matching TRBD2. Unmatched junction bases numbered 5, after V lost 1 base and J lost 2 bases. The CDR3 contains 17 residues. Germline assignment: CDR1 MDHEN and CDR2 SYDVKM. The DNA for the CDR3 is TGTGCCAGCAGTTTATTCGAGCGGGGAACTGGGGCCAACGTCCTGACTTTC. Translation: CASSLFERGTGANVLTF. Complete variable domain (other parts from reference TRBV28 and TRBJ2-6): DVKVTQSSRYLVKRTGEKVFLECVQDMDHENMFWYRQDPGLGLRLIYFSYDVKMKEKGDIPEGYSVSREKKERFSLILESASTNQTSMYLCASSLFERGTGANVLTFGAGSRLTVL.

Worth noting for this clonotype: This may stem from a read error, because a much larger clone lies one nucleotide away. The V gene is TRBV29-1, the J gene TRBJ2-3, with D maybe TRBD1 (5 bases). Looked up from germline, CDR1 is SQVTM and CDR2 is ANQGSEA. CDR3 length: 14 residues. DNA for the CDR3: TGCAGCGTTGATCCTAAGGCCCTCACAGGTACGCAGTATTTT. Protein sequence: CSVDPKALTGTQYF.